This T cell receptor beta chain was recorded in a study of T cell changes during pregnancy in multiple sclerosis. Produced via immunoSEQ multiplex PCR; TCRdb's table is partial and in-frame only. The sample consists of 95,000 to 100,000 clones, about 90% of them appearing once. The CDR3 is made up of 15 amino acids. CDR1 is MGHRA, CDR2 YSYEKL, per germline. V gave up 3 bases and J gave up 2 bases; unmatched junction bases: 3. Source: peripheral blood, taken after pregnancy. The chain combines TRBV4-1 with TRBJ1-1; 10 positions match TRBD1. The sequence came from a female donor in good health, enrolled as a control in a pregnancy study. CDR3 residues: CASSQGTGENTEAFF. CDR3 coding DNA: TGCGCCAGCAGCCAGGGGACAGGGGAAAACACTGAAGCTTTCTTT.